This T cell receptor beta chain was found in a study of T-cell memory formation after mild COVID-19 (dated by TCRdb to the early 2020s). Some background on the complete study: TCR sequence clusters from the two donors were found to be largely donor specific. In a couple of donors, T-cell clones that expanded and contracted after mild COVID-19 were tracked by sequencing TCRalpha and TCRbeta repertoires over time. The cohort comprised two young, previously healthy adult volunteers, one female and one male. The full study reports these points: Only two mild cases were covered in the study, and larger cohorts including severe cases with pre-infection samples were considered necessary. Some responding clones were detected in pre-infection memory, suggesting pre-existing cross-reactive memory T cells joined the SARS-CoV-2 response. Contracting CD4+ clones turned up mainly in the CM and EM memory subsets, whereas EMRA was where CD8+ clones were enriched. Balanced CD4/CD8 phenotypes were observed for clones contracting from day 15 to 85, whereas a bias towards CD4+ was observed for a second wave of clones expanding from day 15 to 37. The second-wave clones that peaked on day 37 were not confirmed to be SARS-CoV-2 specific.

A few counts support this clonotype. This clone's antigen is unknown. No qualities accompany the bases; no much larger clone lies one base away. CDR1 and CDR2 were assigned from the germline V gene as MGHRA and YSYEKL. Reading from cysteine to phenylalanine, the CDR3 counts 15 amino acids. Only the CDR3 region is kept as DNA, spanning 45 bases read in frame from base 1. Trimming takes 2 bases from V and 2 bases from J, and the germline ends sit 12 bases apart. Ficoll-Paque density gradient centrifugation was the method used to isolate PBMCs. TCRdb lists the instrument as Illumina NovaSeq 6000. cDNA libraries for TCRalpha and TCRbeta were prepared by 5'RACE using constant-segment primers, with sample barcodes and unique molecular identifiers added. RNA was extracted from every sample with Trizol reagent. Libraries were amplified in two PCR steps, with a second sample barcode and Illumina TruSeq adapters added in the second step. Sequencing of the libraries was done on an Illumina NovaSeq, producing 2 x 150 bp paired-end reads. In the source study's methods: The reads were demultiplexed and collapsed into UMI-guided consensus sequences using migec v1.2.7. Using mixcr v2.1.11, the UMI consensuses were aligned to TRA and TRB V and J templates and assembled into clonotypes. Clonotypes were classified as expanded or contracted when called significant by both edgeR and NoisET, with noise models trained on biological replicates. For edgeR calls, a false discovery rate-adjusted p below 0.01 and a log2 fold-change threshold of 1 were applied. PCA with hierarchical clustering of max-normalized trajectories of the 1000 most abundant clonotypes was used as exploratory dynamics analysis. Separately sequenced CD4+ and CD8+ repertoires were used to assign the CD4 or CD8 phenotype of responding clones. The public sequencing data were trimmed at Q25 with fastp and processed into clonotypes with MiXCR by TCRdb, which kept only in-frame beta chains. Every entry covers one CDR3 protein and lists the most common genes and DNA from its rows. None of the V and J calls come from the authors' own analysis; TCRdb made them. The sample yields under 550,000 distinct CDR3 sequences; over 15% were counted once. Roughly 12% of the sample is taken by the ten largest.

The sequenced sample was PBMCs or a T cell subset sorted from them (not recorded which). The source of this sequence is an adult woman who had mild COVID-19 (a few samples of this study predate the infection). The sample titles of this study are shuffled in the database, so cell type and time point are left out; the donor was told from shared clones. The chain is encoded by TRBV4-1 joined to TRBJ1-2, with the D segment identity uncertain. Here is the DNA: TGCGCCAGCAGCCAACCGCTATCCCGGAACTATGGCTACACCTTC. It translates as CASSQPLSRNYGYTF.